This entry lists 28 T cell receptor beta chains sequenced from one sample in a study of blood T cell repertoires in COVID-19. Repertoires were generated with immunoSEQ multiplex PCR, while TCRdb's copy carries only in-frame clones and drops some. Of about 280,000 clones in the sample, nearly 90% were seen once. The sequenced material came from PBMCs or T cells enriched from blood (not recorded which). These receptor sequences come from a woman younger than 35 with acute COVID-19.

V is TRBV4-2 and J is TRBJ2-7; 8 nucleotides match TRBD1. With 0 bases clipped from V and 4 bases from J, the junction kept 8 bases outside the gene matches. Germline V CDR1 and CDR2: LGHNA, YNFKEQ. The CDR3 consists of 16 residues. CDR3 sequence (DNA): TGTGCCAGCAGCCAAGATTCCGCTGGACAGGGTTACGAGCAGTACTTC. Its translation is CASSQDSAGQGYEQYF.

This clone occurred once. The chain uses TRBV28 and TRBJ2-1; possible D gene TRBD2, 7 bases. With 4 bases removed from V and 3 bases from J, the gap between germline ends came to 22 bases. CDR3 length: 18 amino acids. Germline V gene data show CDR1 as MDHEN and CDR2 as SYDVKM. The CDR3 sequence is CASSSPPLGGAFYNEQFF. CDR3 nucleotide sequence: TGTGCCAGCAGTTCACCTCCCCTAGGGGGGGCCTTCTACAATGAGCAGTTCTTC. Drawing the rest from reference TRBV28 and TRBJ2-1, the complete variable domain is DVKVTQSSRYLVKRTGEKVFLECVQDMDHENMFWYRQDPGLGLRLIYFSYDVKMKEKGDIPEGYSVSREKKERFSLILESASTNQTSMYLCASSSPPLGGAFYNEQFFGPGTRLTVL.

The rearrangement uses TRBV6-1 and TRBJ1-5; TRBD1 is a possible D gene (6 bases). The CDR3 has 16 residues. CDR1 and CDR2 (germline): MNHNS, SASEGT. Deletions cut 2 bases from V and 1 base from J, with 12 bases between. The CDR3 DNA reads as TGTGCCAGCAGTGAATTAACAGGGACGAGCAATCAGCCCCAGCATTTT. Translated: CASSELTGTSNQPQHF.

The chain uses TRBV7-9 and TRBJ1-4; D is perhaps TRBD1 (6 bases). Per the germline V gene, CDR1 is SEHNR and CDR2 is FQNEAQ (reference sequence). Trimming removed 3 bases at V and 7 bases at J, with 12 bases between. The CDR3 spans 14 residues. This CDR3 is CASSFDGGPEKLFF. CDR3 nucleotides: TGTGCCAGCAGCTTTGATGGGGGCCCTGAAAAACTGTTTTTT.

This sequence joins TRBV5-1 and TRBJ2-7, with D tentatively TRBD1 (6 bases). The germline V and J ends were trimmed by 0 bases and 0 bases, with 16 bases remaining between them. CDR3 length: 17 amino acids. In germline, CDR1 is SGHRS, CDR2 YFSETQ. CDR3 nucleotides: TGCGCCAGCAGCTTGGTTTTTGGGGGCGACCTCTCCTACGAGCAGTACTTC. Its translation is CASSLVFGGDLSYEQYF. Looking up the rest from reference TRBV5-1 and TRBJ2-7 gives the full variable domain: KAGVTQTPRYLIKTRGQQVTLSCSPISGHRSVSWYQQTPGQGLQFLFEYFSETQRNKGNFPGRFSGRQFSNSRSEMNVSTLELGDSALYLCASSLVFGGDLSYEQYFGPGTRLTVT.

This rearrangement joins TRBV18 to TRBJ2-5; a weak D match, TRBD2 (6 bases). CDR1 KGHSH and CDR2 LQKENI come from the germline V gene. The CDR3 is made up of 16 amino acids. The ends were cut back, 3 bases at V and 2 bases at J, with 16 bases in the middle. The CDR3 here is CASSPNVPGGQETQYF. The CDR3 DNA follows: TGTGCCAGCTCACCCAACGTGCCCGGGGGACAAGAGACCCAGTACTTC. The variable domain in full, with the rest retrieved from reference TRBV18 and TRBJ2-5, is NAGVMQNPRHLVRRRGQEARLRCSPMKGHSHVYWYRQLPEEGLKFMVYLQKENIIDESGMPKERFSAEFPKEGPSILRIQQVVRGDSAAYFCASSPNVPGGQETQYFGPGTRLLVL.

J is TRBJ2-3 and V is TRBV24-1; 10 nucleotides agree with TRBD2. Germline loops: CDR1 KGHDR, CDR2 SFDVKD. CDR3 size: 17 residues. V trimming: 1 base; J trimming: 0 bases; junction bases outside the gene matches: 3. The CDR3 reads CATSDFVAGGSTDTQYF. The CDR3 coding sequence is TGTGCCACCAGTGATTTCGTAGCGGGAGGTAGCACAGATACGCAGTATTTT.

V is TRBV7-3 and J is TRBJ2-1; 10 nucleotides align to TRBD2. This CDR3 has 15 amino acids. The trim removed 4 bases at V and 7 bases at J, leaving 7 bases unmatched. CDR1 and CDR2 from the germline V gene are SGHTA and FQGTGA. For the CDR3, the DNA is TGTGCCAGCAGCTCCGGGCTAGCGGGAGTGAATGAGCAGTTCTTC. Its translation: CASSSGLAGVNEQFF. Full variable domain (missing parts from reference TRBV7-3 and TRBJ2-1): GAGVSQTPSNKVTEKGKYVELRCDPISGHTALYWYRQSLGQGPEFLIYFQGTGAADDSGLPNDRFFAVRPEGSVSTLKIQRTERGDSAVYLCASSSGLAGVNEQFFGPGTRLTVL.

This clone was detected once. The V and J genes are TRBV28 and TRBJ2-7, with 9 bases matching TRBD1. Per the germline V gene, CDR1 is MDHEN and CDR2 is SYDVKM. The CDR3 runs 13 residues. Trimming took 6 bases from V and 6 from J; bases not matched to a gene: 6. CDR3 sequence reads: CASSGTGLAEQYF. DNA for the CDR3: TGTGCCAGCAGCGGGACAGGGTTAGCCGAGCAGTACTTC.

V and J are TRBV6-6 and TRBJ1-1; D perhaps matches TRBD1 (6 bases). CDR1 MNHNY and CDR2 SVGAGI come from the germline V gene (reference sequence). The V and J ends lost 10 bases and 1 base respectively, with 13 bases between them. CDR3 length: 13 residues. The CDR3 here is CAIKTGSNTEAFF. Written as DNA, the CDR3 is TGTGCCATTAAAACAGGGTCGAACACTGAAGCTTTCTTT.

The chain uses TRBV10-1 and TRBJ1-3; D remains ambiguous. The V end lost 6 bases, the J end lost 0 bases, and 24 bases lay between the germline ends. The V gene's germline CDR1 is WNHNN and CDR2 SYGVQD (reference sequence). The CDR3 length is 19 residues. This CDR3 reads CASSPRFWAAPLSGNTIYF. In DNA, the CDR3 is TGCGCCAGCAGCCCAAGATTCTGGGCAGCACCACTCTCTGGAAACACCATATATTTT.

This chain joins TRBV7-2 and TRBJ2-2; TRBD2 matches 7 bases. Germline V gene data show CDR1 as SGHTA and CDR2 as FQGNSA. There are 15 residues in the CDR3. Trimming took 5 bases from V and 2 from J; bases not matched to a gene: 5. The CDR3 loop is CASSRGRVNTGELFF. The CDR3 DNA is TGTGCCAGCAGCAGAGGGAGGGTAAACACCGGGGAGCTGTTTTTT.

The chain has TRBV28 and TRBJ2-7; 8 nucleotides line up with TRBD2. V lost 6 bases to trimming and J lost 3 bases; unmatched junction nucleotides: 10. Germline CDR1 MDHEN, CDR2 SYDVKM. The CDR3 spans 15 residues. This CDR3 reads CASSAPGGGGYEQYF. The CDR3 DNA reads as TGTGCCAGCAGCGCACCGGGAGGGGGGGGCTACGAGCAGTACTTC.

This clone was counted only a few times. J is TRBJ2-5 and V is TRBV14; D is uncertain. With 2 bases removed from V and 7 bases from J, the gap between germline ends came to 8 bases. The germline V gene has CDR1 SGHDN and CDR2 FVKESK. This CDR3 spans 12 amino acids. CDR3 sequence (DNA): TGTGCCAGCAGCCAAACTGGGCTGACCCAGTACTTC. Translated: CASSQTGLTQYF.

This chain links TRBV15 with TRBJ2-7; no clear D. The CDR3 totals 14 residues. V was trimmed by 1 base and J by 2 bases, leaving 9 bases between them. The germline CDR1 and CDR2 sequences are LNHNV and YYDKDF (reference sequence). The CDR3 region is CATSRGQATYEQYF. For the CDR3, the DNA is TGTGCCACCAGCAGAGGCCAGGCAACCTACGAGCAGTACTTC.

The CDR3 nucleotides are TGTGCCAGCAGCAAGGGACACATTAGCAATCAGCCCCAGCATTTT. Translation: CASSKGHISNQPQHF. The rearrangement joins TRBV11-2 to TRBJ1-5, with TRBD1 as a possible D gene (6 bases). V gave up 5 bases and J gave up 0 bases, with 11 bases separating them. The CDR3 is made up of 15 amino acids. Germline V lookup: CDR1 SGHAT, CDR2 FQNNGV. Combining the CDR3 with reference TRBV11-2 and TRBJ1-5 gives the whole variable domain EAGVAQSPRYKIIEKRQSVAFWCNPISGHATLYWYQQILGQGPKLLIQFQNNGVVDDSQLPKDRFSAERLKGVDSTLKIQPAKLEDSAVYLCASSKGHISNQPQHFGDGTRLSIL.

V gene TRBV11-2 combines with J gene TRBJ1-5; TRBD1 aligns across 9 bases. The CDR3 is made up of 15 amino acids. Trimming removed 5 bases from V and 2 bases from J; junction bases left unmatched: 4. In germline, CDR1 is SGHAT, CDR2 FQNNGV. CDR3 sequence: CASSKGQGGNQPQHF. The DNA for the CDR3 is TGTGCCAGCAGCAAGGGACAGGGAGGCAATCAGCCCCAGCATTTT.

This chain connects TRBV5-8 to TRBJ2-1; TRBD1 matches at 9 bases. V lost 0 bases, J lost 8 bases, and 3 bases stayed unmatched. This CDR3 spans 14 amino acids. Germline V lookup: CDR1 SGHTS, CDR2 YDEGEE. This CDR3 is CASSLGQGVDEQFF. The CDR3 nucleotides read TGTGCCAGCAGCTTGGGACAGGGGGTCGATGAGCAGTTCTTC.

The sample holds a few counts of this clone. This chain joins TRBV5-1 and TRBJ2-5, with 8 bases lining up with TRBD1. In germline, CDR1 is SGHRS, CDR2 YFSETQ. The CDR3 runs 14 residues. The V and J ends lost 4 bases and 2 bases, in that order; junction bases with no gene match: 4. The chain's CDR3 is CASSPGTGQETQYF. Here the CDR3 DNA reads TGCGCCAGCAGCCCAGGGACAGGACAAGAGACCCAGTACTTC. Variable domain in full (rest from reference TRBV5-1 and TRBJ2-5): KAGVTQTPRYLIKTRGQQVTLSCSPISGHRSVSWYQQTPGQGLQFLFEYFSETQRNKGNFPGRFSGRQFSNSRSEMNVSTLELGDSALYLCASSPGTGQETQYFGPGTRLLVL.

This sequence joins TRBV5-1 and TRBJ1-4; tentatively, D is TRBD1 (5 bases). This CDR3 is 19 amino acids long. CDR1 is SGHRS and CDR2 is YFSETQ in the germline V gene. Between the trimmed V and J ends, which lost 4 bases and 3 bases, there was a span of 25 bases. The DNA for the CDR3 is TGCGCCAGCAGCCCACACAAGATTTCTGGCGGGGGGGCTAATGAAAAACTGTTTTTT. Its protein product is CASSPHKISGGGANEKLFF.

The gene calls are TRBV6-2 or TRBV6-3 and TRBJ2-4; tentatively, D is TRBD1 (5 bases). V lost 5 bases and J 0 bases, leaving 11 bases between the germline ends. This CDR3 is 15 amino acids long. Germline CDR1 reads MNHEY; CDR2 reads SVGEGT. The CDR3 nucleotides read TGTGCCAGCAGTCACGACAGTCGAGCCAAAAACATTCAGTACTTC. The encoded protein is CASSHDSRAKNIQYF.

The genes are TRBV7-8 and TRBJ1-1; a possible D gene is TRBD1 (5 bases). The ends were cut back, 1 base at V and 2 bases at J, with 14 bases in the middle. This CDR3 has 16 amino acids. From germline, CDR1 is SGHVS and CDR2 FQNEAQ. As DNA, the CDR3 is TGTGCCAGCAGCTTAGGGTTTTGGGGCAGTAACACTGAAGCTTTCTTT. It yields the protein CASSLGFWGSNTEAFF.

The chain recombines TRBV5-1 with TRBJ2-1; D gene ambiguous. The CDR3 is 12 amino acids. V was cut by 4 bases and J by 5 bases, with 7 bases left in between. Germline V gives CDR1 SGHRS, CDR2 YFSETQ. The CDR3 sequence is CASSAQNNEQFF. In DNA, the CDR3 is TGCGCCAGCAGCGCCCAGAACAATGAGCAGTTCTTC.

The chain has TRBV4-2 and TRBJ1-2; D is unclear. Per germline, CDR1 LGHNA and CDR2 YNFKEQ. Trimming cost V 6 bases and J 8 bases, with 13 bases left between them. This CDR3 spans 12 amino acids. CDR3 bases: TGTGCCAGCAGTCGACCGACTGTGGGCTACACCTTC. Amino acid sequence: CASSRPTVGYTF.

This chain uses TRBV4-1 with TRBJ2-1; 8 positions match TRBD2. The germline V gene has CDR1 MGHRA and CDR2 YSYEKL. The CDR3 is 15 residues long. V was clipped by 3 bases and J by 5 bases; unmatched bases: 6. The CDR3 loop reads CASSHTSGLHNEQFF. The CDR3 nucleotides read TGCGCCAGCAGCCATACTAGCGGACTTCACAATGAGCAGTTCTTC.

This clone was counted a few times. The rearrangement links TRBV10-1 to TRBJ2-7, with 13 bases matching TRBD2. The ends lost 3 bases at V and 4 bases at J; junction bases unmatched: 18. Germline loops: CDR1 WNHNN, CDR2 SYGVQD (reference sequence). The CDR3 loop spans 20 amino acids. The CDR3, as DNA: TGCGCCAGCAGTGACTGGACTAGCGGGAGAGAGATATCTAGAAAATACGAGCAGTACTTC. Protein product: CASSDWTSGREISRKYEQYF.

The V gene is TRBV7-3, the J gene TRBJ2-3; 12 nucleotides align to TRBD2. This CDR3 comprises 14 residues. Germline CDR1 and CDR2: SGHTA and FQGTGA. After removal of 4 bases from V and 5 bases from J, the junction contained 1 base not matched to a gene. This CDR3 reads CASSSGLAGDTQYF. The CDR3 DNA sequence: TGTGCCAGCAGCTCGGGACTAGCGGGAGATACGCAGTATTTT.

The CDR3 reads CASSQGGVGTSGRREQETQYF. The DNA for the CDR3 is TGTGCCAGCAGCCAAGGAGGGGTCGGGACTAGCGGGAGGCGAGAACAAGAGACCCAGTACTTC. The chain has TRBV4-2 and TRBJ2-5; TRBD2 aligns across 15 bases. This CDR3 contains 21 residues. Per germline, CDR1 LGHNA and CDR2 YNFKEQ. The junction had 14 bases not matched to a gene; V was cut back by 1 base and J by 2 bases.